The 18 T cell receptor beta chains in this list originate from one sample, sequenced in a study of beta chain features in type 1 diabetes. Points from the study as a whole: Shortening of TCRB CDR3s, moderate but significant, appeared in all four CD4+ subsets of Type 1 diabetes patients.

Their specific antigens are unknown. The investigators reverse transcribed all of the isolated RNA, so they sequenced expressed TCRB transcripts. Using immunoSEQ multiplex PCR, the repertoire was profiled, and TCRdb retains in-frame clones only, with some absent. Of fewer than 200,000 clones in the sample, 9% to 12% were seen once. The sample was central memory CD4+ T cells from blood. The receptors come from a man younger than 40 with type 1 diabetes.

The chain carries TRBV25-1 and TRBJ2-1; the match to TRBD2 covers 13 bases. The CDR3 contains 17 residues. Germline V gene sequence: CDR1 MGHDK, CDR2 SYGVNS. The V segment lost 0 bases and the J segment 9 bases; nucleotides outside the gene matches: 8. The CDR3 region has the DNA TGTGCCAGCAGTGAATATAGCGGACTAGCGGGAGCGGGTGAGCAGTTCTTC. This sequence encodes CASSEYSGLAGAGEQFF.

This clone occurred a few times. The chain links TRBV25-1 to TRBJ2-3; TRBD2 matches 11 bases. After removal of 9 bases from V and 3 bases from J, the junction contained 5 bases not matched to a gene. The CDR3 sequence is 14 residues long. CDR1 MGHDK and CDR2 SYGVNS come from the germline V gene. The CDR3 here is CASRLAGSTDTQYF. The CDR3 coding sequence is TGTGCCAGTCGACTAGCGGGAAGTACAGATACGCAGTATTTT.

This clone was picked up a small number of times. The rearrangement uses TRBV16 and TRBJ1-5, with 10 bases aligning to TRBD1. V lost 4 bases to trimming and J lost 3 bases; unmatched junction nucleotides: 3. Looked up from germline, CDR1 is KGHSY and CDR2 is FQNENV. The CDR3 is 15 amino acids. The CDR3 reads CASSRGQGINQPQHF. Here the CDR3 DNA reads TGTGCCAGCAGCCGGGGACAGGGGATCAATCAGCCCCAGCATTTT.

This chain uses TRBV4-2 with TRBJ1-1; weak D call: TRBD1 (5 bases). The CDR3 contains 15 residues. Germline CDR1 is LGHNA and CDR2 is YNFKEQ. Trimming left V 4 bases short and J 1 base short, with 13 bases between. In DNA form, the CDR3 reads TGTGCCAGCAGCCCCGGGGCGGGGGAGAACACTGAAGCTTTCTTT. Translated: CASSPGAGENTEAFF.

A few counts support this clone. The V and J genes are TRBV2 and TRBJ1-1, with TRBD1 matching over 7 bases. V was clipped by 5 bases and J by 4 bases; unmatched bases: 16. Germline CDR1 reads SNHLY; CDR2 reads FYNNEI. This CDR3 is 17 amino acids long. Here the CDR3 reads CASSRTQGRGSGTEAFF. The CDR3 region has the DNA TGTGCCAGCAGTAGGACACAGGGGCGCGGTTCTGGCACTGAAGCTTTCTTT.

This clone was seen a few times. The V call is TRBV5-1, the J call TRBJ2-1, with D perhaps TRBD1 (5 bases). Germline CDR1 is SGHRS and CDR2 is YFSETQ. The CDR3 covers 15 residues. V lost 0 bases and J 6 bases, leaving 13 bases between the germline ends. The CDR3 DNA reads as TGCGCCAGCAGCTTGGGGTTGATAGGGGCCAATGAGCAGTTCTTC. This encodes CASSLGLIGANEQFF.

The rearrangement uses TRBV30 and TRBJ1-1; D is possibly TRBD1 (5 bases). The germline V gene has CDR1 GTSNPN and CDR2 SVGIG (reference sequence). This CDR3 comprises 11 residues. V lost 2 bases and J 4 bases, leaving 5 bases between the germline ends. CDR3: CAWSRGTEAFF. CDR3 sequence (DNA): TGTGCCTGGAGTAGGGGCACTGAAGCTTTCTTT.

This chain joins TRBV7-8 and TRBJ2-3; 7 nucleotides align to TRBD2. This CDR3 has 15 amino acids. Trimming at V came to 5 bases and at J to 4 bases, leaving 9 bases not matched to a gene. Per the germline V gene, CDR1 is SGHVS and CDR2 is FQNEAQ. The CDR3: CASSLLGGSSDTQYF. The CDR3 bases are TGTGCCAGCAGCCTTTTGGGGGGGAGCTCAGATACGCAGTATTTT.

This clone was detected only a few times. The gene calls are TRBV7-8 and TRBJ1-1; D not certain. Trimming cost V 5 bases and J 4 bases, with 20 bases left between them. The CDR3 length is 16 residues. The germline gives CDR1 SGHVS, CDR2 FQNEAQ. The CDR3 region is CASSLIPGISVTEAFF. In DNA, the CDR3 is TGTGCCAGCAGCCTCATCCCCGGGATATCGGTCACTGAAGCTTTCTTT.

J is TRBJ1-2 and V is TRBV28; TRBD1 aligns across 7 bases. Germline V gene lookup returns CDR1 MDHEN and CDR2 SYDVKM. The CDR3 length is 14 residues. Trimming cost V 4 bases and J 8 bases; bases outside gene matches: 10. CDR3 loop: CASSYPDRVGGYTF. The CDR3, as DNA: TGTGCCAGCAGTTATCCCGACAGGGTGGGAGGCTACACCTTC.

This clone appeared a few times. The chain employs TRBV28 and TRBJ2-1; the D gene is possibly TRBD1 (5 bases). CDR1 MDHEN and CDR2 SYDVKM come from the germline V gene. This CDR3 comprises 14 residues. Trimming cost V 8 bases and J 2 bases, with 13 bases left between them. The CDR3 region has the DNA TGTGCCAGCTTCCTCGGACAAGCCTACAATGAGCAGTTCTTC. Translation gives CASFLGQAYNEQFF. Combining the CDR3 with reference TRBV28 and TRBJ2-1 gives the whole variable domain DVKVTQSSRYLVKRTGEKVFLECVQDMDHENMFWYRQDPGLGLRLIYFSYDVKMKEKGDIPEGYSVSREKKERFSLILESASTNQTSMYLCASFLGQAYNEQFFGPGTRLTVL.

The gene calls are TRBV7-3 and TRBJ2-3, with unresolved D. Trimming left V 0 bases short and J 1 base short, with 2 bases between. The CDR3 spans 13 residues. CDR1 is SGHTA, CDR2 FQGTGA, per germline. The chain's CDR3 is CASSLTGTDTQYF. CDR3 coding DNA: TGTGCCAGCAGCTTAACCGGCACAGATACGCAGTATTTT. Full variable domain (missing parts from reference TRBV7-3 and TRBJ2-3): GAGVSQTPSNKVTEKGKYVELRCDPISGHTALYWYRQSLGQGPEFLIYFQGTGAADDSGLPNDRFFAVRPEGSVSTLKIQRTERGDSAVYLCASSLTGTDTQYFGPGTRLTVL.

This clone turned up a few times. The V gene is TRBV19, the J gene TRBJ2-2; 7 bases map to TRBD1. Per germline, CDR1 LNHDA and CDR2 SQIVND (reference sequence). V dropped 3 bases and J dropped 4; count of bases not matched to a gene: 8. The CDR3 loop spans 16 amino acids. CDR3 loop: CASSISGTVGTGELFF. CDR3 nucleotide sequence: TGTGCCAGTAGTATTTCAGGGACAGTAGGCACCGGGGAGCTGTTTTTT.

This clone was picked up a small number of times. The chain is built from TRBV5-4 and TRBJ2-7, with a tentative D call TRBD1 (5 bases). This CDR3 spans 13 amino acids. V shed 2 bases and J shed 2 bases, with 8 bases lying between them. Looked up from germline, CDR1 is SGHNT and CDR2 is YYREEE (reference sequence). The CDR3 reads CASSFDSTYEQYF. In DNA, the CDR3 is TGTGCCAGCAGCTTTGACAGCACCTACGAGCAGTACTTC.

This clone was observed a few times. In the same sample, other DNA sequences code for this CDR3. As DNA, the CDR3 is TGTGCCAGCAGCGCGGGCGGGGAGACCCAGTACTTC. The encoded protein is CASSAGGETQYF. The chain links TRBV9 to TRBJ2-5; D is possibly TRBD2 (5 bases). The germline V gene encodes CDR1 SGDLS and CDR2 YYNGEE. The V end lost 3 bases, the J end lost 5 bases, and 8 bases lay between the germline ends. The CDR3 is 12 residues long.

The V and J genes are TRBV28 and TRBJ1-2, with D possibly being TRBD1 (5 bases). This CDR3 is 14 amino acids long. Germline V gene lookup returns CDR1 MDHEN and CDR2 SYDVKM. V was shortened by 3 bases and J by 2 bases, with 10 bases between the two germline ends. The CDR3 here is CASSFLQGNYGYTF. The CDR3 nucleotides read TGTGCCAGCAGTTTTCTTCAGGGAAACTATGGCTACACCTTC.

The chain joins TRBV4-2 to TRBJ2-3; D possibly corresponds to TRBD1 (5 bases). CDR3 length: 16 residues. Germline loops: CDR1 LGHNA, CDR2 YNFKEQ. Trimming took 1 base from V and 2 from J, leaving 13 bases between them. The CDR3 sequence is CASSQGRAGYTDTQYF. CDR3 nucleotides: TGTGCCAGCAGCCAAGGCAGGGCAGGATACACAGATACGCAGTATTTT.

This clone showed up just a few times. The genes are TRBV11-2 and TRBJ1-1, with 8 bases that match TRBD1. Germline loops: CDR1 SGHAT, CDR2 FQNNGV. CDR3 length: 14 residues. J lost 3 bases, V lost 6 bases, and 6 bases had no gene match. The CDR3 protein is CASRPTGDHTEAFF. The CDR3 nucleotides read TGTGCCAGCAGGCCGACAGGGGACCACACTGAAGCTTTCTTT.